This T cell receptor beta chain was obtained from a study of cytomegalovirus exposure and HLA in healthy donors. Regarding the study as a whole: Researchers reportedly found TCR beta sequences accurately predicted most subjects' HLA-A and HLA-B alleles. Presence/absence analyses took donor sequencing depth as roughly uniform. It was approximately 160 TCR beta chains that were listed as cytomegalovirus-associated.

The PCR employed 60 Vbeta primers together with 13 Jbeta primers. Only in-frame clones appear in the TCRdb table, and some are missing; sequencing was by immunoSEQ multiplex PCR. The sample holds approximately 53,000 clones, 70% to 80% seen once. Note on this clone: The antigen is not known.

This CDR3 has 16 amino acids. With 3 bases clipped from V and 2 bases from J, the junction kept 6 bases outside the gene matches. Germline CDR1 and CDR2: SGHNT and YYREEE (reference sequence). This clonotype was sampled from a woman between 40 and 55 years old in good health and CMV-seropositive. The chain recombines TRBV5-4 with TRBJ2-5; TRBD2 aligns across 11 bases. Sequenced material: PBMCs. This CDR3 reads CASSSGLAGGQETQYF. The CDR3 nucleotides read TGTGCCAGCAGCTCCGGCCTAGCGGGGGGACAAGAGACCCAGTACTTC. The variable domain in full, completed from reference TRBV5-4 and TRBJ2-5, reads ETGVTQSPTHLIKTRGQQVTLRCSSQSGHNTVSWYQQALGQGPQFIFQYYREEENGRGNFPPRFSGLQFPNYSSELNVNALELDDSALYLCASSSGLAGGQETQYFGPGTRLLVL.